This T cell receptor beta chain originates from a study of breast tumors, draining lymph nodes, adjacent tissues. Germline lookup yields CDR1 DFQATT and CDR2 SNEGSKA (reference sequence). The CDR3 runs 13 residues. Trimming shortened V by 1 base and J by 9 bases, and 15 bases separated the two germline ends. The study, taken as a whole, reports: Luminal-like breast cancer showed significantly greater tumor-nontumor repertoire similarity than basal-like breast cancer did. The data were judged consistent with most tumor T cells coming from lymph node and expanding in tumor. Tumor repertoires ranked between lymph nodes and nontumor tissue in diversity, with V and J gene preferences.

This clonotype was seen only a few times. Its antigen is still unknown. TCRdb itself ran the multiplex PCR reads through MiXCR, one entry per CDR3 protein. The sample has tens of thousands of distinct CDR3 sequences, around 30% seen once. Breast cancer patients provided tissue from their axillary draining lymph nodes. The specimen sequenced was axillary lymph node tissue. The source of this sequence is a female donor with breast cancer. Some clones in this sample may be carry-over from other donors' samples. This chain uses TRBV20-1 with TRBJ2-5, with D possibly being TRBD1 (5 bases). CDR3 coding DNA: TGCAGTGCTAGAGGTAGGGGCAATCAGCCCCAGTACTTC. It yields the protein CSARGRGNQPQYF.